This is a list of T cell receptor beta chains from one sample in a study of T cells in Graves' hyperthyroidism and ophthalmopathy. In TCRdb, the multiplex PCR reads were re-called with MiXCR into one record per CDR3 protein. The table records more than 500,000 distinct CDR3 sequences, 14% of them present only once. The sample was blood. These receptors were taken from a woman between 40 and 50 years old with Graves' hyperthyroidism. Each CDR3 is given with its conserved first and last residue. D genes are given only for firm matches. Not every row has a clone size; where given, it reads once, few, many or a size class.

D,V,J,size,DNA,CDR3
NA,TRBV27,TRBJ2-5,many,TGTGCCAGCAGTTTAGGCATGGGCTACCAAGAGACCCAGTACTTC,CASSLGMGYQETQYF
NA,TRBV30,TRBJ2-1,many,TGTGCCTGGACTCTTGTAGGCCCGCTCCCCAATGAGCAGTTCTTC,CAWTLVGPLPNEQFF
NA,TRBV5-1,TRBJ1-4,many,TGCGCCAGCAGCTTGAACGGGATGGGTGAAAAACTGTTTTTT,CASSLNGMGEKLFF
NA,TRBV9,TRBJ2-7,NA,TGTGCCAGCAGCGTAGGGGCCGGGGAGTACGAGCAGTACTTC,CASSVGAGEYEQYF
TRBD2,TRBV6-5,TRBJ2-5,NA,TGTGCCAGCAGCTTACAGGGACTAGCGGGGGGGCAAGAGACCCAGTACTTC,CASSLQGLAGGQETQYF
NA,TRBV6-2/TRBV6-3,TRBJ2-5,few,TGTGCCAGCAGTATCCTCGGGACCCAGTACTTC,CASSILGTQYF
TRBD1,TRBV29-1,TRBJ1-1,NA,TGCAGCGTTGCAGGGGGTGATCTGAACACTGAAGCTTTCTTT,CSVAGGDLNTEAFF
NA,TRBV29-1,TRBJ2-1,NA,TGCAGCGTTAGCCCCAGTGCTGGCTACAATGAGCAGTTCTTC,CSVSPSAGYNEQFF
NA,TRBV9,TRBJ2-7,few,TGTGCCAGCAGCGTAGGACAGGACTACTACGAGCAGTACTTC,CASSVGQDYYEQYF
TRBD2,TRBV28,TRBJ2-7,many,TGTGCCAGCAGTCCATGGACTAGCGGGAGAGGCGACGAGCAGTACTTC,CASSPWTSGRGDEQYF
NA,TRBV3-1,TRBJ2-7,many,TGTGCCAGCAGCCAAGGCCGGGACACCTCCTACGAGCAGTACTTC,CASSQGRDTSYEQYF
NA,TRBV9,TRBJ1-1,NA,TGTGCCAGCAGCACAAGCGGGAGGGACGCTGAAGCTTTCTTT,CASSTSGRDAEAFF
NA,TRBV28,TRBJ2-3,NA,TGTGCCAGCAGTTCAGGGTCGATGATTTCCGGCGCAGATACGCAGTATTTT,CASSSGSMISGADTQYF
TRBD1,TRBV7-9,TRBJ2-1,many,TGTGCCAGCAGCCCTCTCCGGGACAGCCTCAATGAGCAGTTCTTC,CASSPLRDSLNEQFF
TRBD1,TRBV3-1,TRBJ1-2,NA,TGTGCCAGCAGTCGACAGGCGGTTCGGGACAGGACTTTCTATGGCTACACCTTC,CASSRQAVRDRTFYGYTF
TRBD1,TRBV28,TRBJ1-5,NA,TGTGCCAGCAGGTCGGGACAGGGAAAAGGGGGCAATCAGCCCCAGCATTTT,CASRSGQGKGGNQPQHF
TRBD1,TRBV6-1,TRBJ2-5,many,TGTGCCAGCAGTGAAGCGAGGGACAGCCAAGAGACCCAGTACTTC,CASSEARDSQETQYF
NA,TRBV2,TRBJ2-2,NA,TGTGCCAGCAGTGGGGGTTGGGGGAGTGACACCGGGGAGCTGTTTTTT,CASSGGWGSDTGELFF
TRBD1,TRBV5-1,TRBJ2-1,many,TGCGCCAGCACCCAAACAGGGGACACCTACAATGAGCAGTTCTTC,CASTQTGDTYNEQFF
TRBD2,TRBV19,TRBJ2-7,NA,TGTGCCAGTAGTATGGGAGGGCCGGAGCAGTACTTC,CASSMGGPEQYF
NA,TRBV30,TRBJ1-2,many,TGTGCCTGGAGTGTTGTGGGAGCCGGTGGCTACACCTTC,CAWSVVGAGGYTF
NA,TRBV27,TRBJ2-1,many,TGTGCCAGCAGTTTTTGGGGGGCGGAGCAGTTCTTC,CASSFWGAEQFF
NA,TRBV6-2/TRBV6-3,TRBJ1-1,many,TGTGCCAGCAGGCCAAACAGGGTGAGGACTGAAGCTTTCTTT,CASRPNRVRTEAFF
NA,TRBV12-3/TRBV12-4,TRBJ2-6,many,TGTGCCAGCAGGCCCCACTCAGGGGCAGGGGCCAACGTCCTGACTTTC,CASRPHSGAGANVLTF
NA,TRBV7-9,TRBJ1-5,many,TGTGCCAGCAGCTTTGGGGGTGGGAAGCAGCCCCAGCATTTT,CASSFGGGKQPQHF
NA,TRBV13,TRBJ1-6,few,TGTGCCAGCAGCTCCAGGGGTTTTGGTAATTCACCCCTCCACTTT,CASSSRGFGNSPLHF
TRBD1,TRBV5-1,TRBJ1-2,few,TGCGCCAGCAGCTCCCAGGGGGCCACGGGTGGCTACACCTTC,CASSSQGATGGYTF
NA,TRBV5-1,TRBJ2-7,many,TGCGCCAGCAGCATATCACCTGCGACCGGGACGAGCTCCTACGAGCAGTACTTC,CASSISPATGTSSYEQYF
NA,TRBV2,TRBJ2-3,few,TGTGCCAGCAACGGGGACAGGGAACTCTCTTCTAGCGGGAGAGGGTTGTTCGGCACAGATACGCAGTATTTT,CASNGDRELSSSGRGLFGTDTQYF
TRBD1,TRBV13,TRBJ1-5,few,TGTGCCAGCAGCATTGGACAGGGGGCACAGCCCCAGCATTTT,CASSIGQGAQPQHF
NA,TRBV20-1,TRBJ1-2,many,TGCAGTGCTACCGGCTACACCTTC,CSATGYTF
TRBD2,TRBV28,TRBJ2-1,NA,TGTGTGATAGCGGGAGTTGGCAATGAGCAGTTCTTC,CVIAGVGNEQFF
TRBD2,TRBV25-1,TRBJ2-1,NA,TGTGCCAGCGGACTAGCGGGAGGTGAGCAGTTCTTC,CASGLAGGEQFF
TRBD1,TRBV14,TRBJ2-1,NA,TGTGCCAGCAGCCCCCTGGCGACAGGGAACAATGAGCAGTTCTTC,CASSPLATGNNEQFF
NA,TRBV7-2,TRBJ1-1,many,TGTGCCAGCAGCCTCTTCAGGACGGTGAACACTGAAGCTTTCTTT,CASSLFRTVNTEAFF
TRBD1,TRBV15,TRBJ2-5,NA,TGTGCCACCTCAACAGGGGGGCTAGCGAGGGGTTCGGAGACCCAGTACTTC,CATSTGGLARGSETQYF
NA,TRBV6-1,TRBJ1-5,few,TGTGCCAGCAGGGTTACAGGGAATGACAATCAGCCCCAGCATTTT,CASRVTGNDNQPQHF
TRBD1,TRBV2,TRBJ1-5,many,TGTGCCAGCAGAGCCGGGACAGGGGTATTTCAGCCCCAGCATTTT,CASRAGTGVFQPQHF
TRBD1,TRBV12-3/TRBV12-4,TRBJ1-1,many,TGTGCCAGCAGTTTCAGGACAGGGGGGAGGACTGAAGCTTTCTTT,CASSFRTGGRTEAFF
TRBD1,TRBV3-1,TRBJ1-1,many,TGTGCCAGCAGCCAAGTTCATTCAGGGGGCACTGAAGCTTTCTTT,CASSQVHSGGTEAFF
NA,TRBV4-1,TRBJ2-7,NA,TGCGCCAGCAGCCAAGAAGAAGCGGGCCTTTCCTACGAGCAGTACTTC,CASSQEEAGLSYEQYF
NA,TRBV7-3,TRBJ2-3,NA,TGTGCCAGCAGCTTAGCGGGACAGTTTAGCACAGATACGCAGTATTTT,CASSLAGQFSTDTQYF
TRBD2,TRBV12-3/TRBV12-4,TRBJ2-3,many,TGTGCCAGCAGTTTTTTTGCGGGAGGCACAGATACGCAGTATTTT,CASSFFAGGTDTQYF
TRBD2,TRBV12-3/TRBV12-4,TRBJ2-1,many,TGTGCCAGCAGTCTATTAGCGGGAGACCCCTACAATGAGCAGTTCTTC,CASSLLAGDPYNEQFF
TRBD1,TRBV6-1,TRBJ1-5,few,TGTGCCAGCAGTCCTGGACAGGGTTCTCGCAATCAGCCCCAGCATTTT,CASSPGQGSRNQPQHF
NA,TRBV5-1,TRBJ2-7,few,TGCGCCAGCAGCTTGCTAGGTCTGCGGGAAGGGCAGTACTTC,CASSLLGLREGQYF
TRBD1,TRBV2,TRBJ2-1,NA,TGTGCCAGCAGTGCAGGGGGCGGGGTGGTCTTC,CASSAGGGVVF
TRBD1,TRBV19,TRBJ1-5,many,TGTGCCAGTAGTATTGGCGGACAGGGAAGGGTCAATCAGCCCCAGCATTTT,CASSIGGQGRVNQPQHF
NA,TRBV6-1,TRBJ1-2,few,TGTGCCAGCAGTGACACAAGACAGGAAACCTATGGCTACACCTTC,CASSDTRQETYGYTF
NA,TRBV9,TRBJ2-1,few,TGTGCCAGCAGCGTAGAGTACTCTAGCTCCTACAATGAGCAGTTCTTC,CASSVEYSSSYNEQFF
TRBD2,TRBV19,TRBJ2-1,NA,TGTGCCAGTAGTAATTTTGGACTAGCGGGAGGGTACAATGAGCAGTTCTTC,CASSNFGLAGGYNEQFF
TRBD2,TRBV3-1,TRBJ2-2,few,TGTGCCAGCAGCCGGGGACTAGCGGGAGGCACCGGGGAGCTGTTTTTT,CASSRGLAGGTGELFF
TRBD1,TRBV7-9,TRBJ1-2,few,TGTGCCAGCACCCAAGGGACAGGGGTAGAAGGCTACACCTTC,CASTQGTGVEGYTF
NA,TRBV15,TRBJ2-5,few,TGTGCCACCAGCAGATGGGACGAACGAGAGACCCAGTACTTC,CATSRWDERETQYF
NA,TRBV29-1,TRBJ2-6,NA,TGCAGCGTTGACCCCCCAGGGGGGGGGGCCAACGTCCTGACTTTC,CSVDPPGGGANVLTF
NA,TRBV7-2,TRBJ2-3,many,TGTGCCAGCAGCCCTCTGATGGAGACAGATACGCAGTATTTT,CASSPLMETDTQYF
TRBD2,TRBV20-1,TRBJ2-3,many,TGCAGTGCTAGAGATCTTGCGGGAGCAGATACGCAGTATTTT,CSARDLAGADTQYF
NA,TRBV6-6,TRBJ1-1,NA,TGTGCCAGCAGTTACCAAAGCAAAGGGGCGATGAACACTGAAGCTTTCTTT,CASSYQSKGAMNTEAFF
TRBD1,TRBV28,TRBJ2-7,NA,TGTGCCAGCAGTCTCCCGGACAGGGTTCGCTACGAGCAGTACTTC,CASSLPDRVRYEQYF